This TCR beta chain was profiled in a study of blood T cells in healthy people across ages. Study outcomes and limitations: Long-lived and aged donors differed, with more naive CD4+ cells and higher diversity in the long-lived.

Comments on this clonotype: What it recognizes is unknown. It may be a read error: a sequence one base away is much more abundant.

The germline V gene encodes CDR1 LNHNV and CDR2 YYDKDF (reference sequence). V was shortened by 1 base and J by 10 bases, with 22 bases between the two germline ends. This CDR3 spans 16 amino acids. The authors ran a second PCR of roughly 6 to 12 cycles using a sample-barcoded 5' primer and a J-beta primer mix. Each cDNA was tagged by a template-switch adaptor containing 12 random nucleotides. MiXCR was run by TCRdb on the 5' RACE reads, yielding one entry per CDR3 protein. The repertoire holds about 1.1 million distinct CDR3 sequences, more than 30% seen once, with 10% to 15% in the top ten. This chain links TRBV15 with TRBJ1-2, with a possible D match to TRBD1 (6 bases). The receptor's source is a man younger than 35 in good health. The source material was blood. The CDR3 coding sequence is TGTGCCACCAGCAGAGTGGATACAGGGAGATTTCGTGTCTACACCTTC. It specifies CATSRVDTGRFRVYTF.